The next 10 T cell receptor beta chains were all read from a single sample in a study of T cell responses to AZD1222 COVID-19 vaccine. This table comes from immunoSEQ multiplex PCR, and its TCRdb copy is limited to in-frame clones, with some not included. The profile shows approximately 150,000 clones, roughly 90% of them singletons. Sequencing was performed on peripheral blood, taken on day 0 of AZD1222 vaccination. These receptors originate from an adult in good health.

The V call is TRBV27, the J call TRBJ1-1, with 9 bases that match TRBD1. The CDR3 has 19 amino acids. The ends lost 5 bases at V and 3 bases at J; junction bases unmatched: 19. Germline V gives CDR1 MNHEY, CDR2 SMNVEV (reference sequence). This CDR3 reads CASSPSPLQGAQSDTEAFF. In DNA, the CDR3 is TGTGCCAGCAGTCCTTCTCCTTTACAGGGGGCGCAGTCTGACACTGAAGCTTTCTTT.

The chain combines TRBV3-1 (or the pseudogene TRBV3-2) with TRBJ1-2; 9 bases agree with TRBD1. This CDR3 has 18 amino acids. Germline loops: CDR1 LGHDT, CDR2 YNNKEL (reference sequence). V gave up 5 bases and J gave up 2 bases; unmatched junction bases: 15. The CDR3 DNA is TGTGCCAGCAGCTCCGGGACAGGGTGGGAAAAGTTCAACTATGGCTACACCTTC. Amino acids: CASSSGTGWEKFNYGYTF.

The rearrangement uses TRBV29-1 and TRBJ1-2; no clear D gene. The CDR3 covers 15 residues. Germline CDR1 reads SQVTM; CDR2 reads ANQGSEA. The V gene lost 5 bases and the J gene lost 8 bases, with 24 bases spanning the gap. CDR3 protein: CSVLPTAPTMEGYTF. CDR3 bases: TGCAGCGTTCTCCCCACTGCCCCAACTATGGAGGGCTACACCTTC.

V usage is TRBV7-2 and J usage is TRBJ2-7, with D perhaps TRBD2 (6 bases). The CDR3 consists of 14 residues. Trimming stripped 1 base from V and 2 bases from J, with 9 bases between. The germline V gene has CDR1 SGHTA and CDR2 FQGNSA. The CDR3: CASSLEEGTYEQYF. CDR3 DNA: TGTGCCAGCAGCTTAGAGGAGGGGACCTACGAGCAGTACTTC.

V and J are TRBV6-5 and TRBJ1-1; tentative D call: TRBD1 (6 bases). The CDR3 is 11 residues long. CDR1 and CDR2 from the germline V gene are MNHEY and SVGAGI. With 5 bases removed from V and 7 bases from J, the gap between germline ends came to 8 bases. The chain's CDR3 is CASSQGFEAFF. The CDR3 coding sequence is TGTGCCAGCAGTCAGGGGTTTGAAGCTTTCTTT.

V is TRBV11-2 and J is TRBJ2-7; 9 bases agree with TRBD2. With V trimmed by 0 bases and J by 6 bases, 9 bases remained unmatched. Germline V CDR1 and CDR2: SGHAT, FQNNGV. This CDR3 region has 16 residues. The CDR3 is CASSLDLASGASEQYF. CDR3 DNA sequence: TGTGCCAGCAGCTTAGACTTGGCTAGCGGGGCCTCCGAGCAGTACTTC.

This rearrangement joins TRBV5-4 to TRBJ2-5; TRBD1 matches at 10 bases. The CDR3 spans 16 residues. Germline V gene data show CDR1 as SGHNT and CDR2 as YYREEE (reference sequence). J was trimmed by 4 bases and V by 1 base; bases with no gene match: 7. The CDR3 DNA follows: TGTGCCAGCAGCTTGTCTCTGGGACAGGGGCGAGAGACCCAGTACTTC. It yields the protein CASSLSLGQGRETQYF. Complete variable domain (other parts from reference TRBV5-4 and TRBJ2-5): ETGVTQSPTHLIKTRGQQVTLRCSSQSGHNTVSWYQQALGQGPQFIFQYYREEENGRGNFPPRFSGLQFPNYSSELNVNALELDDSALYLCASSLSLGQGRETQYFGPGTRLLVL.

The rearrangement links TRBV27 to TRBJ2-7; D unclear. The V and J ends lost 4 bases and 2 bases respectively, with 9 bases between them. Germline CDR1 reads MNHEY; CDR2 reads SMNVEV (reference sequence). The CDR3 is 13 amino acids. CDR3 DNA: TGTGCCAGCAGTTCTCAGGAAACCTACGAGCAGTACTTC. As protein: CASSSQETYEQYF.

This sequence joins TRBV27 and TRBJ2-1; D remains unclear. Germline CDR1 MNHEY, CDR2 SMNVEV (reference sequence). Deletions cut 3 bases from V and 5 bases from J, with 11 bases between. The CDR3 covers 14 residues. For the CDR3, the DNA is TGTGCCAGCAGTTTGGGCGGATTAAACAATGAGCAGTTCTTC. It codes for CASSLGGLNNEQFF.

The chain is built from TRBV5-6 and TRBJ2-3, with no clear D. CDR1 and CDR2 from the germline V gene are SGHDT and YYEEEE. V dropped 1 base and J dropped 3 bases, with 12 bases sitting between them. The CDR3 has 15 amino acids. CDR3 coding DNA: TGTGCCAGCAGCTTGCCCGGGTTGGCAACAGATACGCAGTATTTT. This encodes CASSLPGLATDTQYF.